A selection of T cell receptor beta chains follows, all from one sample in a study of cytomegalovirus exposure and HLA in healthy donors. Using immunoSEQ multiplex PCR, the repertoire was profiled, and TCRdb retains in-frame clones only, with some absent. The data contain around 100,000 clones, around 86% of them singletons. Source material: PBMCs. These receptor sequences come from a female donor in good health and CMV-seropositive. Both conserved end residues are part of each CDR3. D genes are given only for firm matches. Clone size is stated in some rows and not others, as once, few, many or a class when expanded.

>.|TRBJ2-1|TRBV27|TRBD1
TGTGCCAGCAGTTTAGTCGACAGGGGCGAGCAGTTCTTC
CASSLVDRGEQFF
>.|TRBJ1-2|TRBV7-9|.
TGTGCCAGCAGCTTAAGCGGGGGTCAGGAAGGCTACACCTTC
CASSLSGGQEGYTF
>.|TRBJ1-2|TRBV7-8|.
TGTGCCAGCAGCCGAGCCCCCGACAGTTTCTATGGCTACACCTTC
CASSRAPDSFYGYTF
>.|TRBJ1-6|TRBV6-6|.
TGTGCCAGCAGGGGGAGCGGCTCCTATAATTCACCCCTCCACTTT
CASRGSGSYNSPLHF
>.|TRBJ2-7|TRBV28|.
TGTGCCAGCAGTTGGTCCCGGTACAGGATCTCCTACGAGCAGTACTTC
CASSWSRYRISYEQYF
>.|TRBJ2-5|TRBV18|TRBD2
TGTGCCAGCTCACCACTGGCTAGCGGGAGGAAAGAGACCCAGTACTTC
CASSPLASGRKETQYF
>.|TRBJ2-7|TRBV27|.
TGTGCCAGCAGTTTATTCGGCGGGAACGAGCAGTACTTC
CASSLFGGNEQYF
>.|TRBJ2-5|TRBV15|.
TGTGCCACCAGCAGAGATTATGGTGAGCAGTACTTC
CATSRDYGEQYF
>.|TRBJ2-7|TRBV6-1|.
TGTGCCAGCAGTGAAGTTGGAGGGGGCGCGTACGAGCAGTACTTC
CASSEVGGGAYEQYF
>.|TRBJ1-3|TRBV5-4|TRBD1
TGTGCCAGCAGTTACGACAGGGGTACTGGAAACACCATATATTTT
CASSYDRGTGNTIYF
>.|TRBJ2-2|TRBV7-5|.
TGTGTCAGAAGCCAAACCGGGACAGAGAACACCGGGGAGCTGTTTTTT
CVRSQTGTENTGELFF
>.|TRBJ1-2|TRBV5-6|.
TGTGCCAGCAGCCCAGGAGGCTGGGGCTATGGCTACACCTTC
CASSPGGWGYGYTF
>.|TRBJ2-5|TRBV10-2|TRBD2
TGCGCCAGCAGTGAACTAGCGGTAGCCCTCTCGGCAGAGACCCAGTACTTC
CASSELAVALSAETQYF
>.|TRBJ1-4|TRBV4-1|TRBD1
TGCGCCAGCAGCCTACAACAGGGGCCTGGTAATGAAAAACTGTTTTTT
CASSLQQGPGNEKLFF
>.|TRBJ2-7|TRBV6-5|TRBD1
TGTGCCAGCACCACGGCGGGACAGGGCTACTACGAGCAGTACTTC
CASTTAGQGYYEQYF
>few|TRBJ2-7|TRBV19|TRBD2
TGTGCCAGTAGTAGACTAGCGGCAAACCCCCGCGAGCAGTACTTC
CASSRLAANPREQYF
>.|TRBJ2-1|TRBV7-3|TRBD1
TGTGCCAGCAGCATAAACCCGGGACAGAGTCAGGAGCAGTTCTTC
CASSINPGQSQEQFF
>.|TRBJ2-3|TRBV2|TRBD2
TGTGCCAGCAGCGGGACTAGCGGGGGGGCGGGGACAGATACGCAGTATTTT
CASSGTSGGAGTDTQYF
>.|TRBJ1-5|TRBV9|TRBD1
TGTGCCAGCAGCGTAGGGTTGGGACAGGGGGATCAGCCCCAGCATTTT
CASSVGLGQGDQPQHF
>.|TRBJ1-3|TRBV5-1|TRBD1
TGCGCCAGCAGCTTGGGGACAGGAAGAAACACCATATATTTT
CASSLGTGRNTIYF
>.|TRBJ2-2|TRBV29-1|.
TGCAGCGTTCTCTCACCCGCATCAGACACCGGGGAGCTGTTTTTT
CSVLSPASDTGELFF
>.|TRBJ1-2|TRBV27|.
TGTGCCAGCAGTGGGTCGGGGTTCTATGGCTACACCTTC
CASSGSGFYGYTF
>.|TRBJ2-4|TRBV27|TRBD2
TGTGCCAGCAGTAAACGAAGCGGGAGGGAAAACATTCAGTACTTC
CASSKRSGRENIQYF
>.|TRBJ2-3|TRBV6-1|.
TGTGCCAGCAGTGAAGGGAGTCGTACCACAGATACGCAGTATTTT
CASSEGSRTTDTQYF
>.|TRBJ2-2|TRBV29-1|.
TGCAGCGTCATAGGGCAGGGGACCACCGGGGAGCTGTTTTTT
CSVIGQGTTGELFF
>few|TRBJ2-5|TRBV4-1|.
TGCGCCAGCAGCCAAGTGCAAGGGGGCCAAGAGACCCAGTACTTC
CASSQVQGGQETQYF
>.|TRBJ2-1|TRBV28|TRBD2
TGTGCCAGCAGTTTACCCCGGACTAGCGGGGAAGTCTCCTACAATGAGCAGTTCTTC
CASSLPRTSGEVSYNEQFF
>few|TRBJ2-7|TRBV5-4|.
TGTGCCAGCAGCAACGGACAGGGAGGGTACGAGCAGTACTTC
CASSNGQGGYEQYF
>.|TRBJ1-3|TRBV28|.
TGTGCCAGCAGTTTAGCCAGGGTCTCTGGAAACACCATATATTTT
CASSLARVSGNTIYF
>.|TRBJ1-2|TRBV6-5|TRBD1
TGTGCCAGCAGTTACTCGGGACAGGGGTATGGCTACACCTTC
CASSYSGQGYGYTF
>.|TRBJ1-6|TRBV10-1|.
TGCGCCAGCAGAGCCGACAGAGGCCAAAATTCACCCCTCCACTTT
CASRADRGQNSPLHF
>.|TRBJ2-7|TRBV4-2|.
TGTGCCAGCAGCCATGGTACGTCCTCCTACGAGCAGTACTTC
CASSHGTSSYEQYF
>.|TRBJ2-1|TRBV7-9|TRBD2
TGTGCCAGCAGCTTTCTTAGCGGGAGGAACAATGAGCAGTTCTTC
CASSFLSGRNNEQFF
>.|TRBJ2-7|TRBV28|.
TGTGCCAGCAGGGCCGGGGGCGAGCAGTACTTC
CASRAGGEQYF
>.|TRBJ1-1|TRBV6-6|TRBD1
TGTGCCAGCAGGGGGACAGGGAACACTGAAGCTTTCTTT
CASRGTGNTEAFF
>.|TRBJ2-3|TRBV27|TRBD2
TGTGCCACTGCGGGGTACAGCGGGGGCACAGATACGCAGTATTTT
CATAGYSGGTDTQYF
>.|TRBJ2-2|TRBV7-8|TRBD2
TGTGCCAGCAGCTTAGTACCTAGCGGGAGAATGGGCACCGGGGAGCTGTTTTTT
CASSLVPSGRMGTGELFF
>.|TRBJ1-5|TRBV28|.
TGTGCCAGCAGTTTGGATCTGGGGGGGAGCAATCAGCCCCAGCATTTT
CASSLDLGGSNQPQHF
>.|TRBJ2-5|TRBV10-1|TRBD1
TGCGCCAGCAGTGAGTCGGACAGGGTACAAGAGACCCAGTACTTC
CASSESDRVQETQYF
>.|TRBJ2-7|TRBV4-1|TRBD1
TGCGCCAGCAGCCACGACAGGGGGAATTACGAGCAGTACTTC
CASSHDRGNYEQYF
>.|TRBJ1-2|TRBV2|TRBD1
TGTGCCAGCAGGCGCCTGGACAGGGGCTACTATGGCTACACCTTC
CASRRLDRGYYGYTF